The clone carrying this TCR beta chain was counted ten times or more. Regions amplified from RNA transcripts were the TCR beta CDR3 regions. The TCR CDR3 was amplified in a first-round RT-PCR using the HTBI primer set. TCRdb redid the calling of the multiplex PCR reads with MiXCR, one entry per CDR3 protein. This table has some 620,000 distinct CDR3 sequences, around 15% appearing once. The data belong to a study of T cells in Graves' hyperthyroidism and ophthalmopathy. As for the study in general: Peripheral blood was taken when the disease was first diagnosed, before any treatment began.

The length of the CDR3 is 16 residues. CDR1 MDHEN and CDR2 SYDVKM come from the germline V gene. Trimming removed 2 bases from V and 0 bases from J; junction bases left unmatched: 6. The sample taken for sequencing was blood. This receptor was taken from a woman in her twenties or thirties with Graves' hyperthyroidism. The chain has TRBV28 and TRBJ1-1, with 7 positions matching TRBD1. This CDR3 reads CASSLGDRQMNTEAFF. In nucleotides, the CDR3 is TGTGCCAGCAGTTTAGGGGACAGACAAATGAACACTGAAGCTTTCTTT.